This T cell receptor (beta chain) was found in a study of blood T cell repertoires in COVID-19. Germline CDR1 is SGHRS and CDR2 is YFSETQ. The CDR3 totals 18 residues. V gave up 0 bases and J gave up 0 bases; unmatched junction bases: 4. Clones were read by immunoSEQ multiplex PCR, and TCRdb kept only the in-frame ones, dropping some. The sample gives about 170,000 clones, over 70% of which show up once; roughly 9.1% is in the top ten. The sample comprised peripheral blood. The V call is TRBV5-1, the J call TRBJ2-3; 13 bases map to TRBD2. This sequence was found in a woman at least 80 years old with active or convalescent COVID-19. This CDR3 is CASSLVLAGGLSTDTQYF. CDR3 in DNA: TGCGCCAGCAGCTTGGTACTAGCGGGGGGGCTGAGCACAGATACGCAGTATTTT.